This TCR beta chain appears in the sequencing data of a study of shared clonotypes between healthy human individuals. Trimming removed 5 bases from V and 4 bases from J, with 13 bases in between. Germline values: CDR1 SGHRS, CDR2 YFSETQ. This CDR3 region has 13 residues. Study conclusions and caveats: Clonotype sharing among donors, it was expected, would be affected by sequencing depth.

In regard to this clone: What it binds is not known. Other DNA sequences in this specimen translate into the identical CDR3.

The input for sorted-subset replicate PCRs was approximately 210 ng DNA, tens of thousands of T cell genomes. Sequencing used immunoSEQ multiplex PCR; TCRdb keeps in-frame clones, though not all of them. The profile covers some 2,000,000 clones, with roughly 95% appearing a single time and over 0.1% taken by the ten largest. Material: naive CD4+ T cells sorted from blood. Described subset: CD45RA+ positively selected. The sequence derives from a man between 18 and 35 years old in good health. The chain joins TRBV5-1 to TRBJ2-7, with D unclear. CDR3 amino acids: CASRYTGGYEQYF. Here the CDR3 DNA reads TGCGCCAGCAGATACACGGGTGGGTACGAGCAGTACTTC.